The next 11 T cell receptor beta chains were all read from a single sample in a study of spatial heterogeneity in lung cancer (dated by TCRdb to between 2019 and 2020). The investigation overall reported the following: A correlation was observed between the number of expanded intratumoral alpha and beta TCRs and the tumor nonsynonymous mutation count.

Sample time point, as interpreted from the label and publication: sample taken at primary tumor resection. No antigen is known for these receptors. Libraries were prepared through 5' RACE. Sequencer: NextSeq 500. TCRdb cleaned the public reads at Q25 with fastp, built clones with MiXCR and kept in-frame beta chains. Merged by CDR3 protein, the rows form single entries marked with the most common genes and DNA. In all, the sample holds about 20,000 distinct CDR3 sequences, and about 16% of those were seen once. The ten largest make up about 30% of the sample. Here the sequenced sample was lung tumor tissue, taken at surgery. The receptors shown here come from a female donor with early-stage non-small cell lung cancer.

This clonotype was recorded a few times. The chain employs TRBV6-5 and TRBJ2-3; 11 positions agree with TRBD2. Germline CDR1 MNHEY, CDR2 SVGAGI. Germline trimming cut 0 bases from V and 1 base from J; bases unmatched to any gene: 3. The CDR3 length is 17 residues. Here the CDR3 DNA reads TGTGCCAGCAGTTACTCTGGGACTAGCGGAGGCACAGATACGCAGTATTTT. Translation: CASSYSGTSGGTDTQYF.

The chain has TRBV6-5 and TRBJ2-3; no firm D call. The CDR3 contains 15 residues. The germline V and J ends were trimmed by 0 bases and 6 bases, with 13 bases remaining between them. CDR1 and CDR2 (germline): MNHEY, SVGAGI. In nucleotides, the CDR3 is TGTGCCAGCAGTTACTCAAGATGGGCCACGGATACGCAGTATTTT. Protein: CASSYSRWATDTQYF.

This clonotype was seen at least ten times. This sequence joins TRBV29-1 and TRBJ2-1, with D possibly matching TRBD1 (6 bases). V lost 4 bases and J lost 6, with 13 bases in between. Germline CDR1 is SQVTM and CDR2 is ANQGSEA. The CDR3 is 13 amino acids. The CDR3 nucleotides read TGCAGCGTTGGGGACACTGTTTCCAATGAGCAGTTCTTC. Encoded protein: CSVGDTVSNEQFF.

This clonotype was recorded many times. The CDR3 here is CASSPPGQSYYYEQYF. The CDR3 nucleotides read TGTGCCAGCTCACCACCCGGACAGTCATACTACTACGAGCAGTACTTC. The chain is built from TRBV18 and TRBJ2-7; weak D call: TRBD1 (6 bases). This CDR3 is 16 amino acids long. Germline-derived CDR1 and CDR2 are KGHSH and LQKENI. Between the trimmed V and J ends, which lost 0 bases and 3 bases, there was a span of 15 bases.

The V and J genes are TRBV12-3 or TRBV12-4 and TRBJ2-1; D gene ambiguous. The CDR3 is 12 amino acids. Trimming removed 7 bases from V and 1 base from J, with 5 bases in between. The DNA of the CDR3 is TGTGCCAGCACCGGTTCCTACAATGAGCAGTTCTTC. Amino acid sequence: CASTGSYNEQFF.

This clonotype is categorized as medium-sized (0.01 to 0.1%). This chain uses TRBV7-9 with TRBJ2-5, with 11 bases fitting TRBD2. CDR3 length equals 19 residues. The germline V gene encodes CDR1 SEHNR and CDR2 FQNEAQ (reference sequence). Trimming at V came to 3 bases and at J to 1 base, leaving 13 bases not matched to a gene. The DNA of the CDR3 is TGTGCCAGCAGCTTCGGGTTCGGGCCTAGCGGGGGGATCCAAGAGACCCAGTACTTC. It is translated as CASSFGFGPSGGIQETQYF.

This clonotype showed up many times. The chain has TRBV2 and TRBJ2-4, with D perhaps TRBD1 or TRBD2 (6 bases each). Between the trimmed V and J ends, which lost 5 bases and 7 bases, there was a span of 24 bases. Germline lookup yields CDR1 SNHLY and CDR2 FYNNEI. The CDR3 runs 17 residues. CDR3 residues: CASSYTAGHDYLNIQYF. The DNA of the CDR3 is TGTGCCAGCAGTTATACCGCGGGACACGACTACCTCAACATTCAGTACTTC.

Judged by abundance, this clonotype is medium-sized. CDR3 DNA: TGCAGTGCTAGCCCCTACCTTGGCCGGGGGGGGGTCGGGGAGCTGTTTTTT. Its translation is CSASPYLGRGGVGELFF. The chain is built from TRBV20-1 and TRBJ2-2, with TRBD2 identical over 8 bases. The germline V gene encodes CDR1 DFQATT and CDR2 SNEGSKA (reference sequence). The V and J ends lost 3 bases and 7 bases, in that order; junction bases with no gene match: 16. CDR3 size: 17 residues.

The chain is built from TRBV20-1 and TRBJ2-7; D remains ambiguous. The V gene's germline CDR1 is DFQATT and CDR2 SNEGSKA (reference sequence). CDR3 length: 12 residues. Trimming left V 3 bases short and J 6 bases short, with 12 bases between. CDR3 coding DNA: TGCAGTGCTAGTGCCCAGGTCAGCGAGCAGTACTTC. Its protein is CSASAQVSEQYF.

In this sample, this clonotype turned up many times. A read error may produce the germline difference seen at one junction end. J is TRBJ2-6 and V is TRBV5-1; D not certain. Germline assignment: CDR1 SGHRS and CDR2 YFSETQ. The CDR3 runs 13 residues. CDR3 sequence (DNA): TGCGCCAGCAGCTTGGCTGGGCCCAACGTCCTGACTTTC. Translation: CASSLAGPNVLTF.

This clonotype was detected only a few times. The CDR3 DNA reads TGTGCCAGCAGCACTCGACAGACCTACAATGAGCAGTTCTTC. This sequence encodes CASSTRQTYNEQFF. This chain joins TRBV9 and TRBJ2-1, with TRBD1 as a possible D gene (5 bases). Per germline, CDR1 SGDLS and CDR2 YYNGEE. CDR3 size: 14 residues. V lost 4 bases, J lost 2 bases, and 10 bases lay in between.